This TCR beta chain was captured in a study of T cell responses to AZD1222 COVID-19 vaccine. Germline lookup yields CDR1 SNHLY and CDR2 FYNNEI. CDR3 length: 16 amino acids. V lost 6 bases and J lost 1; bases outside the gene matches: 4. This table comes from immunoSEQ multiplex PCR, and its TCRdb copy is limited to in-frame clones, with some not included. Here the sample spans about 140,000 clones, approximately 85% being singletons. This clone occurred once. What it binds is not known. Study results and limitations: The donor cohort was predominantly white British with a female majority, and clonal diversity may have been underestimated.

The V call is TRBV2, the J call TRBJ2-2; 11 positions match TRBD2. The TCR comes from an adult in good health. Sample: peripheral blood, taken on day 0 of AZD1222 vaccination. The CDR3 sequence: CASSYLAGGNTGELFF. Written as DNA, the CDR3 is TGTGCCAGCAGCTATCTAGCGGGAGGGAACACCGGGGAGCTGTTTTTT.